This TCR beta chain was recorded in a study of early T cells in non-severe SARS-CoV-2 infection. The sample holds many counts of this clonotype. This CDR3 is 12 amino acids long. Per germline, CDR1 GTSNPN and CDR2 SVGIG (reference sequence). Between the trimmed V and J ends, which lost 3 bases and 7 bases, there was a span of 12 bases. TCRdb redid the calling of the 5' RACE reads with MiXCR, one entry per CDR3 protein. The sample gives 70,000 or so distinct CDR3 sequences, about 9.4% of which show up once; approximately 8% is in the top ten. The sample here was whole blood, taken at baseline. The chain combines TRBV30 with TRBJ1-2, with D hard to call. The receptor was derived from an adult who was a healthcare worker with PCR-confirmed SARS-CoV-2 infection or an uninfected control (not recorded which). Here the CDR3 reads CAWSPLKAGYTF. The CDR3 DNA follows: TGTGCCTGGAGCCCCCTAAAGGCTGGCTACACCTTC. The full variable domain, completed using reference TRBV30 and TRBJ1-2, is SQTIHQWPATLVQPVGSPLSLECTVEGTSNPNLYWYRQAAGRGLQLLFYSVGIGQISSEVPQNLSASRPQDRQFILSSKKLLLSDSGFYLCAWSPLKAGYTFGSGTRLTVV.